Listed here are 4 T cell receptor beta chains from one sample, sequenced in a study of cytomegalovirus exposure and HLA in healthy donors. PCR involved 60 Vbeta and 13 Jbeta primers. Only in-frame clones appear in the TCRdb table, and some are missing; sequencing was by immunoSEQ multiplex PCR. With around 77,000 clones in the sample, the ten largest clones hold roughly 15%. The sample taken for sequencing was PBMCs. These TCRs come from a man aged 45-65 years in good health and CMV-seropositive.

V gene TRBV7-9 combines with J gene TRBJ2-1; 7 bases line up with TRBD1. The CDR3 contains 15 residues. The germline V gene has CDR1 SEHNR and CDR2 FQNEAQ (reference sequence). V was pared by 2 bases and J by 6 bases, with 7 bases of the junction left unmatched. The CDR3 here is CASSLRQGIGNEQFF. CDR3 coding DNA: TGTGCCAGCAGCTTACGACAGGGAATCGGCAATGAGCAGTTCTTC.

The rearrangement joins TRBV7-8 to TRBJ2-6; 7 nucleotides line up with TRBD1. The CDR3 contains 18 residues. Germline CDR1 reads SGHVS; CDR2 reads FQNEAQ. J was trimmed by 0 bases and V by 5 bases; bases with no gene match: 10. The CDR3 spells CASSRTPGQSSGANVLTF. In DNA, the CDR3 is TGTGCCAGCAGCCGAACTCCGGGACAGAGCTCTGGGGCCAACGTCCTGACTTTC.

The J gene is TRBJ1-1, the V gene TRBV4-1; 9 nucleotides match TRBD1. Germline V lookup: CDR1 MGHRA, CDR2 YSYEKL. There are 18 residues in the CDR3. Trimming cost V 5 bases and J 6 bases; bases outside gene matches: 19. The CDR3 here is CASSNDGDRAKGGAEAFF. The CDR3 nucleotides are TGCGCCAGCAGCAACGATGGGGACAGGGCCAAAGGCGGAGCTGAAGCTTTCTTT.

The chain recombines TRBV11-2 with TRBJ1-1, with D possibly being TRBD1 (6 bases). Trimming shortened V by 3 bases and J by 0 bases, and 14 bases separated the two germline ends. The CDR3 sequence is 16 residues long. Germline CDR1 and CDR2: SGHAT and FQNNGV. This CDR3 is CASSFSSTGMNTEAFF. CDR3 DNA sequence: TGTGCCAGCAGCTTTAGTTCAACAGGGATGAACACTGAAGCTTTCTTT. Using reference TRBV11-2 and TRBJ1-1 for the parts outside the CDR3, the full variable domain is EAGVAQSPRYKIIEKRQSVAFWCNPISGHATLYWYQQILGQGPKLLIQFQNNGVVDDSQLPKDRFSAERLKGVDSTLKIQPAKLEDSAVYLCASSFSSTGMNTEAFFGQGTRLTVV.